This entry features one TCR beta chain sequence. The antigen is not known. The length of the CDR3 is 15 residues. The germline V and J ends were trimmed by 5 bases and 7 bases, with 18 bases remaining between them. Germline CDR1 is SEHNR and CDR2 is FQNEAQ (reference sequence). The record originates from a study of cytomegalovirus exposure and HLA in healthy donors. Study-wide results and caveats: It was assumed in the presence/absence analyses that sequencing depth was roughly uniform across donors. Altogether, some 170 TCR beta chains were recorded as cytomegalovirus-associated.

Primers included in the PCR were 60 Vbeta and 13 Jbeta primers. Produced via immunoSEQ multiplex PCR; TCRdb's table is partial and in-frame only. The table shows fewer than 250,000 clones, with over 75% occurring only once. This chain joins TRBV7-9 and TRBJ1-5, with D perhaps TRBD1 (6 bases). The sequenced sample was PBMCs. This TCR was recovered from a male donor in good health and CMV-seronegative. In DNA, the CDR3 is TGTGCCAGCAGCCCTGGGGGCCTTACGAGGCAGCCCCAGCATTTT. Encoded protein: CASSPGGLTRQPQHF.